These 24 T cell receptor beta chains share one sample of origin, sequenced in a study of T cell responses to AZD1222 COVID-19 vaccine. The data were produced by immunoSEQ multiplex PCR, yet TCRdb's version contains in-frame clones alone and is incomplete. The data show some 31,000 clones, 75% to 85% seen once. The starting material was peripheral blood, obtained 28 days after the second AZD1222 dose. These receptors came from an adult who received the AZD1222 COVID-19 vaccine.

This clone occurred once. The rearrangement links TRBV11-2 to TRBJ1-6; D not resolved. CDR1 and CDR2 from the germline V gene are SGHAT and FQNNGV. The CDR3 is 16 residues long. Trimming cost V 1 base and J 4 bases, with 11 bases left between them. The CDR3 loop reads CASSLGDNVYNSPLHF. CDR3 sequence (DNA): TGTGCCAGCAGCTTAGGCGATAACGTATATAATTCACCCCTCCACTTT.

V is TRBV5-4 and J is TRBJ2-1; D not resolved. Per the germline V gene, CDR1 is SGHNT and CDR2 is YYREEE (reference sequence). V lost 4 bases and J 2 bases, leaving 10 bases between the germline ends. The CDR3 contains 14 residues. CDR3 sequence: CASSASSTYNEQFF. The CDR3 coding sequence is TGTGCCAGCAGCGCGAGCTCGACCTACAATGAGCAGTTCTTC. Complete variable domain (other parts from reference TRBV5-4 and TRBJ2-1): ETGVTQSPTHLIKTRGQQVTLRCSSQSGHNTVSWYQQALGQGPQFIFQYYREEENGRGNFPPRFSGLQFPNYSSELNVNALELDDSALYLCASSASSTYNEQFFGPGTRLTVL.

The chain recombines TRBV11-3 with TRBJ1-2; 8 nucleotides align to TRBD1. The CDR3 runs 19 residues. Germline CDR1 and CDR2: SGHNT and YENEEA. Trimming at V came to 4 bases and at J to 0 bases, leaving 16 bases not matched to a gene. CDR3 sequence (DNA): TGTGCCAGCAGCTCGACTTCCAGGGGGCCCGCCTCCCCTAACTATGGCTACACCTTC. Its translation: CASSSTSRGPASPNYGYTF.

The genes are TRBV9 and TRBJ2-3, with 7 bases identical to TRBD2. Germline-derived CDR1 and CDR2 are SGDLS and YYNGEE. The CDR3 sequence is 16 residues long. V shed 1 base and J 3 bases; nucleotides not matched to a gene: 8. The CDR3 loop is CASSVQGGDATDTQYF. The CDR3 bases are TGTGCCAGCAGCGTACAGGGAGGGGATGCAACAGATACGCAGTATTTT.

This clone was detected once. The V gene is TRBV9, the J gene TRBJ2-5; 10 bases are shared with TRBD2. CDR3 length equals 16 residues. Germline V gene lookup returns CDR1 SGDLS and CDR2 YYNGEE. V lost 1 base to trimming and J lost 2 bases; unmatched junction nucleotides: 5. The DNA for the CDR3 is TGTGCCAGCAGCGTATCAGCGGGAGGGTTTCAAGAGACCCAGTACTTC. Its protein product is CASSVSAGGFQETQYF.

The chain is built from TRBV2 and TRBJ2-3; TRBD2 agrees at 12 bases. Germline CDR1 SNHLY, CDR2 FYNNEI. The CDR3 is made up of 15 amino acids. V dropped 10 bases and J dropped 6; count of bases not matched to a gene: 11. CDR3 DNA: TGTGCCACCCTAGCGGGAGGGCCCCCCCCCGATACGCAGTATTTT. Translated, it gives CATLAGGPPPDTQYF.

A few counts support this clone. The CDR3 loop is CASSRDGYGGYTF. The CDR3 DNA follows: TGTGCCAGCAGTCGGGACGGCTATGGTGGCTACACCTTC. The chain employs TRBV2 and TRBJ1-2; a weak D match, TRBD1 (5 bases). Germline assignment: CDR1 SNHLY and CDR2 FYNNEI. The V end was cut by 5 bases, the J end by 7 bases, with 14 bases between. The CDR3 has 13 residues.

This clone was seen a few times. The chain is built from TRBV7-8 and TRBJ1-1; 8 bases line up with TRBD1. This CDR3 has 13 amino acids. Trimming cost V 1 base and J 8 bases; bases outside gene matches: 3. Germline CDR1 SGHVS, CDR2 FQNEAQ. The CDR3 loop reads CASSLERTGEAFF. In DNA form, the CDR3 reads TGTGCCAGCAGCTTAGAGAGGACAGGGGAAGCTTTCTTT.

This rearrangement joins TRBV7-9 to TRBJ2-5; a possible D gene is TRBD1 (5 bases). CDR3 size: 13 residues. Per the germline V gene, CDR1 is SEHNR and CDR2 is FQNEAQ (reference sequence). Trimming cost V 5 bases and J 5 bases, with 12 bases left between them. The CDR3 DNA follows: TGTGCCAGCAGCGCAGGGTTTGAGGAGACCCAGTACTTC. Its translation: CASSAGFEETQYF.

The CDR3 loop reads CASRSGTALLMDTQYF. CDR3 sequence (DNA): TGTGCCAGCCGATCCGGGACAGCGCTTTTAATGGATACGCAGTATTTT. The chain recombines TRBV7-9 with TRBJ2-3; 7 nucleotides line up with TRBD1. Per the germline V gene, CDR1 is SEHNR and CDR2 is FQNEAQ (reference sequence). This CDR3 region has 16 residues. V lost 8 bases, J lost 6 bases, and 17 bases stayed unmatched.

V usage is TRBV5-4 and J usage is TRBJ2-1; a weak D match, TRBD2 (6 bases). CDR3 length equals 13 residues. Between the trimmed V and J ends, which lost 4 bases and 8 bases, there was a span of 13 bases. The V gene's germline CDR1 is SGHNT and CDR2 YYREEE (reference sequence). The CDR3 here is CASSQTSSHEQFF. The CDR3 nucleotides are TGTGCCAGCAGCCAAACTAGCAGCCATGAGCAGTTCTTC.

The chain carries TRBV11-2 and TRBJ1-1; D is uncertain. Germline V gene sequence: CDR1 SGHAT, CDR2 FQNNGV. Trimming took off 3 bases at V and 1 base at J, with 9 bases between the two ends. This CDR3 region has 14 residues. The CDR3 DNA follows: TGTGCCAGCAGCTTTCAAAGTGGGAACACTGAAGCTTTCTTT. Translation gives CASSFQSGNTEAFF. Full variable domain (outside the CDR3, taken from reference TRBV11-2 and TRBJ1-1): EAGVAQSPRYKIIEKRQSVAFWCNPISGHATLYWYQQILGQGPKLLIQFQNNGVVDDSQLPKDRFSAERLKGVDSTLKIQPAKLEDSAVYLCASSFQSGNTEAFFGQGTRLTVV.

The CDR3 reads CASSQAGRGSSYEQYF. The CDR3 DNA is TGTGCCAGCAGCCAAGCCGGGCGGGGGTCCTCCTACGAGCAGTACTTC. V and J are TRBV3-1 (or the pseudogene TRBV3-2) and TRBJ2-7; TRBD2 aligns across 7 bases. There are 16 residues in the CDR3. V lost 1 base to trimming and J lost 0 bases; unmatched junction nucleotides: 6. Germline values: CDR1 LGHDT, CDR2 YNNKEL (reference sequence).

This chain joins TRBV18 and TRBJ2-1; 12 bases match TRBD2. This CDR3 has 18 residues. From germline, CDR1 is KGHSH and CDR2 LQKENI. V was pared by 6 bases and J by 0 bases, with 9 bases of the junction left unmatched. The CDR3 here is CASSLLAGGPSSYNEQFF. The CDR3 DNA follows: TGTGCCAGCTCCCTACTAGCGGGAGGTCCCAGCTCCTACAATGAGCAGTTCTTC.

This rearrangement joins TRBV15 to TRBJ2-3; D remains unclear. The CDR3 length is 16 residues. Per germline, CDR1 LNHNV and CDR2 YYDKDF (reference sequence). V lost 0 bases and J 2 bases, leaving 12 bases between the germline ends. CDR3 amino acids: CATSRDRTVLTDTQYF. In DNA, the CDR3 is TGTGCCACCAGCAGAGATCGAACAGTCCTCACAGATACGCAGTATTTT.

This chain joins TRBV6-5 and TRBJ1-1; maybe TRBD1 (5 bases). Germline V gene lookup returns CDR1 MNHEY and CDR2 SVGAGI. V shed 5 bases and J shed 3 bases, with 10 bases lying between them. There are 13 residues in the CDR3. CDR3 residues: CASSRGSDTEAFF. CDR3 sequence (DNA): TGTGCCAGCAGTAGGGGCTCGGACACTGAAGCTTTCTTT.

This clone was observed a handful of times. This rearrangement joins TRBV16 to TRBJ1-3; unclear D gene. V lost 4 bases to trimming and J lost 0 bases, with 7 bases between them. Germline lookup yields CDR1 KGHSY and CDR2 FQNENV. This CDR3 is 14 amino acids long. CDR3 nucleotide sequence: TGTGCCAGCAGCCCGCAGAGCTCTGGAAACACCATATATTTT. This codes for CASSPQSSGNTIYF.

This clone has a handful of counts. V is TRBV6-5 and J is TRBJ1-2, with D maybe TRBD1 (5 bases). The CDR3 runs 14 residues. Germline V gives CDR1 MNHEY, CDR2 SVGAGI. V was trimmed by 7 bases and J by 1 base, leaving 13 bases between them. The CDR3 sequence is CASIARGGNYGYTF. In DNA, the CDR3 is TGTGCCAGCATCGCCCGCGGGGGTAACTATGGCTACACCTTC.

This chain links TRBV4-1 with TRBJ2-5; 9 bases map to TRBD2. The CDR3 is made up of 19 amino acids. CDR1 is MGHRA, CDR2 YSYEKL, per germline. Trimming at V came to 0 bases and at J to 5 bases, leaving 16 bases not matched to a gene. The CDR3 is CASSQDNSAGGPVRETQYF. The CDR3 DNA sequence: TGCGCCAGCAGCCAAGACAATTCGGCGGGAGGGCCCGTTAGGGAGACCCAGTACTTC.

The CDR3 DNA reads TGTGCCAGCAGGGGGCTAGCGGGGATTACCGGGGAGCTGTTTTTT. Amino acids: CASRGLAGITGELFF. The chain recombines TRBV7-6 with TRBJ2-2; 9 nucleotides line up with TRBD2. The trim removed 6 bases at V and 5 bases at J, leaving 7 bases unmatched. Germline V gene sequence: CDR1 SGHVS, CDR2 FNYEAQ. This CDR3 region has 15 residues.

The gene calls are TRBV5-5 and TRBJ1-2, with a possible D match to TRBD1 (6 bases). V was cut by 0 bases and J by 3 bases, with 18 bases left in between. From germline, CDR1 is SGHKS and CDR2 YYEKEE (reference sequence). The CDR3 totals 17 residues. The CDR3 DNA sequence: TGTGCCAGCAGCTTGGCCTGGAGGGGGGCGCAGGACTATGGCTACACCTTC. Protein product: CASSLAWRGAQDYGYTF.

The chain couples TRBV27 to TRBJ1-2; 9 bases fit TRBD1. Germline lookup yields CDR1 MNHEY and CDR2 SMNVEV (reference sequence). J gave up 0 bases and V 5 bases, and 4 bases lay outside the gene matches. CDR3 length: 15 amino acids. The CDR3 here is CASSPRTGANYGYTF. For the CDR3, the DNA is TGTGCCAGCAGTCCCCGGACAGGGGCTAACTATGGCTACACCTTC.

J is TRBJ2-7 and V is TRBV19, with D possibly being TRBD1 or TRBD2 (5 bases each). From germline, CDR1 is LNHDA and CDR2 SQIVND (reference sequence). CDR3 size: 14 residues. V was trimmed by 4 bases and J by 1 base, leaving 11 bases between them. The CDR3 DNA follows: TGTGCCAGTAGTAAGGGGACCGATTCCTACGAGCAGTACTTC. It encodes CASSKGTDSYEQYF.

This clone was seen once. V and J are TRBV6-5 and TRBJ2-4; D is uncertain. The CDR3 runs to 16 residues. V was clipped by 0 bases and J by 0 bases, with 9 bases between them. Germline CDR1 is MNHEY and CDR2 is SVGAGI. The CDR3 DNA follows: TGTGCCAGCAGTTACTCTTACACCCTAGCCAAAAACATTCAGTACTTC. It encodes CASSYSYTLAKNIQYF.